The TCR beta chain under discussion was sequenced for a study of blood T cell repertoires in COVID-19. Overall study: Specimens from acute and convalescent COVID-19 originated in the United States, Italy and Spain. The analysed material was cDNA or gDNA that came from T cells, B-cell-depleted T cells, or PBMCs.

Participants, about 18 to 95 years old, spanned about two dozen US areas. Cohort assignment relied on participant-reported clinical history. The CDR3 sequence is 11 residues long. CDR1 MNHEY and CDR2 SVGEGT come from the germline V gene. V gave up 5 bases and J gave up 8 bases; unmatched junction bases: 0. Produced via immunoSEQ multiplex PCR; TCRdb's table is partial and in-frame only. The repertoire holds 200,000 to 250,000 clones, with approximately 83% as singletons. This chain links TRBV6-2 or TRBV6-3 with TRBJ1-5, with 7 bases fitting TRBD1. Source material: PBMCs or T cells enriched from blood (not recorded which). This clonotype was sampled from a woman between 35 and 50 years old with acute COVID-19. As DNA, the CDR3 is TGTGCCAGCAGTACAGGGGAGCCCCAGCATTTT. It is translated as CASSTGEPQHF.